The 32 T cell receptor beta chains below all came from one sample that was sequenced in a study of cytomegalovirus exposure and HLA in healthy donors. 13 Jbeta primers and 60 Vbeta primers were used for the PCR. This table comes from immunoSEQ multiplex PCR, and its TCRdb copy is limited to in-frame clones, with some not included. The table lists about 110,000 clones, roughly three quarters of them singletons. The specimen sequenced was PBMCs. These receptors were collected from a man under 40 in good health and CMV-seropositive.

CDR3 amino acids: CASSKKLTWGGYEQYF. In nucleotides, the CDR3 is TGTGCCAGCAGCAAAAAGCTAACCTGGGGGGGCTACGAGCAGTACTTC. The chain employs TRBV21-1 and TRBJ2-5; TRBD2 reflects the table's D call only, with no check against the DNA. The J call may be in error: the DNA end matches TRBJ2-7 better. TRBV21-1 constitutes a pseudogene. This CDR3 has 16 amino acids.

The rearrangement uses TRBV29-1 and TRBJ1-2; tentative D call: TRBD1 (6 bases). V was clipped by 1 base and J by 2 bases, with 14 bases between them. This CDR3 is 15 amino acids long. CDR1 is SQVTM and CDR2 is ANQGSEA in the germline V gene. The CDR3 nucleotides read TGCAGCGTTGAAGGGACAGCCCTCATCAACTATGGCTACACCTTC. This translates into CSVEGTALINYGYTF.

The V gene is TRBV18, the J gene TRBJ1-3, with TRBD1 as a possible D gene (5 bases). V shed 3 bases and J shed 2 bases, with 11 bases lying between them. CDR3 length: 15 residues. From germline, CDR1 is KGHSH and CDR2 LQKENI. CDR3 residues: CASSPYSGAGNTIYF. CDR3 bases: TGTGCCAGCTCACCCTACTCGGGGGCTGGAAACACCATATATTTT.

The chain combines TRBV7-9 with TRBJ2-1; 11 bases align to TRBD2. Losses at the gene ends were 6 bases for V and 11 bases for J; bases not matched to a gene: 9. Per the germline V gene, CDR1 is SEHNR and CDR2 is FQNEAQ (reference sequence). The CDR3 totals 14 residues. CDR3 sequence (DNA): TGTGCCAGCAGTTCAAGCCTAGCGGGGGGAAAGCAGTTCTTC. Its protein is CASSSSLAGGKQFF.

This clone has just one count. The genes are TRBV19 and TRBJ2-6; TRBD1 matches 8 bases. The J segment lost 0 bases and the V segment lost 3 bases, leaving 7 bases of the junction unmatched. The CDR3 extends over 18 amino acids. CDR1 and CDR2 (germline): LNHDA, SQIVND (reference sequence). CDR3 nucleotide sequence: TGTGCCAGTAGTATGACGGACAGGGAATTCTCTGGGGCCAACGTCCTGACTTTC. This translates into CASSMTDREFSGANVLTF.

The chain links TRBV5-1 to TRBJ1-3, with 7 bases identical to TRBD1. The CDR3 is made up of 14 amino acids. Germline CDR1 is SGHRS and CDR2 is YFSETQ. Unmatched junction bases numbered 3, after V lost 0 bases and J lost 6 bases. In DNA, the CDR3 is TGCGCCAGCAGCTTGGGACAGGGTATAAACACCATATATTTT. Translated: CASSLGQGINTIYF.

The sample holds a few counts of this clone. The CDR3 sequence: CASLRTGDTEAFF. CDR3 in DNA: TGCGCCAGCCTCCGGACAGGGGACACTGAAGCTTTCTTT. The chain has TRBV10-2 and TRBJ1-1; 9 nucleotides match TRBD1. Germline CDR1 and CDR2: WSHSY and SAAADI. This CDR3 is built from 13 residues. V shed 8 bases, J shed 3 bases, and the junction held 4 bases outside the gene matches.

This chain links TRBV5-4 with TRBJ2-2; 11 nucleotides line up with TRBD1. V was pared by 4 bases and J by 6 bases, with 5 bases of the junction left unmatched. Germline lookup yields CDR1 SGHNT and CDR2 YYREEE (reference sequence). This CDR3 is 15 amino acids long. The CDR3 sequence: CASSPGQGEPGELFF. The CDR3 nucleotides are TGTGCCAGCAGCCCGGGACAGGGGGAGCCCGGGGAGCTGTTTTTT.

The chain couples TRBV5-1 to TRBJ1-1; D is possibly TRBD1 (5 bases). Germline V gives CDR1 SGHRS, CDR2 YFSETQ. Trimming shortened V by 4 bases and J by 3 bases, and 7 bases separated the two germline ends. The length of the CDR3 is 12 residues. The CDR3 here is CASSEGDTEAFF. The DNA for the CDR3 is TGCGCCAGCAGCGAAGGGGACACTGAAGCTTTCTTT.

The rearrangement links TRBV6-5 to TRBJ2-2, with TRBD2 identical over 11 bases. CDR3 length: 14 amino acids. Germline CDR1 is MNHEY and CDR2 is SVGAGI. The V and J ends lost 6 bases and 7 bases, in that order; junction bases with no gene match: 4. The CDR3 bases are TGTGCCAGCAGGACTAGCGGGGAGGGCGGGGAGCTGTTTTTT. It translates to CASRTSGEGGELFF.

The chain combines TRBV7-2 with TRBJ2-5, with D possibly being TRBD2 (5 bases). The V and J ends lost 11 bases and 0 bases respectively, with 16 bases between them. Germline loops: CDR1 SGHTA, CDR2 FQGNSA. The CDR3 contains 14 residues. The CDR3 sequence: CAGNPGGYQETQYF. DNA of the CDR3: TGTGCCGGCAACCCTGGCGGGTACCAAGAGACCCAGTACTTC.

The CDR3 sequence: CAWSGSWGADTQYF. The CDR3 nucleotides read TGTGCCTGGAGTGGTTCTTGGGGGGCAGATACGCAGTATTTT. This chain joins TRBV30 and TRBJ2-3; possible D gene TRBD2, 6 bases. The germline gives CDR1 GTSNPN, CDR2 SVGIG (reference sequence). The CDR3 contains 14 residues. The ends were cut back, 1 base at V and 4 bases at J, with 12 bases in the middle.

V is TRBV5-1 and J is TRBJ1-4; TRBD1 might be the D (6 bases). Germline lookup yields CDR1 SGHRS and CDR2 YFSETQ. The CDR3 covers 15 residues. V was trimmed by 3 bases and J by 5 bases, leaving 14 bases between them. The CDR3 DNA sequence: TGCGCCAGCAGCTGGAGAGGGGGACACAATGAAAAACTGTTTTTT. Its protein is CASSWRGGHNEKLFF.

This clone was seen a single time. This chain connects TRBV5-6 to TRBJ2-3, with D possibly TRBD2 on 5 matching bases. V was shortened by 0 bases and J by 2 bases, with 13 bases between the two germline ends. This CDR3 has 16 amino acids. CDR1 and CDR2 from the germline V gene are SGHDT and YYEEEE. CDR3 sequence reads: CASSLAGGAFTDTQYF. DNA of the CDR3: TGTGCCAGCAGCTTGGCCGGAGGAGCTTTCACAGATACGCAGTATTTT.

The V gene is TRBV27, the J gene TRBJ1-6; TRBD1 matches 7 bases. V was clipped by 5 bases and J by 11 bases; unmatched bases: 18. Germline loops: CDR1 MNHEY, CDR2 SMNVEV (reference sequence). The CDR3 is 17 residues long. In nucleotides, the CDR3 is TGTGCCAGCAGTCCCCCGACAGGGTATTATGGCGATCCACCCCTCCACTTT. This codes for CASSPPTGYYGDPPLHF.

This chain joins TRBV7-9 and TRBJ2-2; 9 bases fit TRBD1. CDR3 size: 16 residues. With 4 bases clipped from V and 6 bases from J, the junction kept 9 bases outside the gene matches. Germline V CDR1 and CDR2: SEHNR, FQNEAQ (reference sequence). The CDR3 DNA follows: TGTGCCAGCAGCTCCCCGGGACAGGGCTTGGCCGGGGAGCTGTTTTTT. This encodes CASSSPGQGLAGELFF.

The genes are TRBV4-2 and TRBJ2-3; 13 nucleotides line up with TRBD2. Trimming removed 4 bases from V and 0 bases from J; junction bases left unmatched: 1. Per germline, CDR1 LGHNA and CDR2 YNFKEQ. The CDR3 runs to 16 residues. The CDR3 reads CASSPTSGGSTDTQYF. The CDR3 DNA reads TGTGCCAGCAGCCCGACTAGCGGGGGGAGCACAGATACGCAGTATTTT.

The chain uses TRBV7-2 and TRBJ1-1, with D tentatively TRBD1 (5 bases). Germline assignment: CDR1 SGHTA and CDR2 FQGNSA. V gave up 7 bases and J gave up 1 base, with 13 bases separating them. The CDR3 totals 14 residues. CDR3 DNA: TGTGCCAGCAAAGTAGGGGTCCAGAACACTGAAGCTTTCTTT. It specifies CASKVGVQNTEAFF.

The CDR3 loop is CASSLQGRYEQYF. As DNA, the CDR3 is TGTGCCAGCAGCTTACAGGGGCGGTACGAGCAGTACTTC. The rearrangement links TRBV7-9 to TRBJ2-5; maybe TRBD1 (6 bases). The DNA end lines up better with TRBJ2-7; the J call may be wrong. The CDR3 is 13 residues long. Germline V lookup: CDR1 SEHNR, CDR2 FQNEAQ (reference sequence).

The chain combines TRBV7-9 with TRBJ2-5; possibly TRBD1 for D (8 bases). The CDR3 is 14 amino acids. Deletions cut 5 bases from V and 4 bases from J, with 14 bases between. Germline V gene sequence: CDR1 SEHNR, CDR2 FQNEAQ (reference sequence). CDR3 DNA sequence: TGTGCCAGCAGCAACCACAGGGGGGGAGAGACCCAGTACTTC. It is translated as CASSNHRGGETQYF.

The V and J genes are TRBV11-3 and TRBJ2-5; D gene ambiguous. Looked up from germline, CDR1 is SGHNT and CDR2 is YENEEA. This CDR3 has 14 residues. Trimming took 5 bases from V and 4 from J, leaving 14 bases between them. The CDR3, as DNA: TGTGCCAGCAGCCCAGGCGTTTTAGGAGAGACCCAGTACTTC. This gives the protein CASSPGVLGETQYF.

This clone has only a few counts. The genes are TRBV6-5 and TRBJ1-6, with TRBD1 as a possible D gene (5 bases). V was pared by 3 bases and J by 9 bases, with 18 bases between. The CDR3 length is 16 residues. Germline V gene data show CDR1 as MNHEY and CDR2 as SVGAGI. In DNA form, the CDR3 reads TGTGCCAGCAGTTATTCATCAGGGTACGGCATTTCACCCCTCCACTTT. It codes for CASSYSSGYGISPLHF.

The rearrangement links TRBV14 to TRBJ1-4; 9 bases align to TRBD1. Germline trimming cut 0 bases from V and 6 bases from J; bases unmatched to any gene: 5. The CDR3 spans 16 residues. Germline loops: CDR1 SGHDN, CDR2 FVKESK. CDR3 protein: CASSQDRGQGYEKLFF. For the CDR3, the DNA is TGTGCCAGCAGCCAAGATCGAGGACAGGGGTATGAAAAACTGTTTTTT.

The CDR3 protein is CASSEGTGWVYGYTF. The DNA of the CDR3 is TGTGCCAGCAGTGAAGGGACAGGATGGGTCTATGGCTACACCTTC. The genes are TRBV6-1 and TRBJ1-2, with 7 bases aligning to TRBD1. Trimming at V came to 1 base and at J to 4 bases, leaving 6 bases not matched to a gene. The CDR3 is 15 amino acids. Germline loops: CDR1 MNHNS, CDR2 SASEGT.

This chain joins TRBV30 and TRBJ1-2, with D unclear. This CDR3 is built from 13 residues. The V end lost 0 bases, the J end lost 4 bases, and 9 bases lay between the germline ends. The germline gives CDR1 GTSNPN, CDR2 SVGIG (reference sequence). Here the CDR3 DNA reads TGTGCCTGGAGTGTAAAGGGAGGCTATGGCTACACCTTC. This codes for CAWSVKGGYGYTF.

The chain is built from TRBV5-6 and TRBJ2-7; tentatively, D is TRBD1 (6 bases). V lost 4 bases and J 0 bases, leaving 17 bases between the germline ends. This CDR3 comprises 16 residues. The germline gives CDR1 SGHDT, CDR2 YYEEEE. The CDR3 spells CASSHVGGSSSYEQYF. Written as DNA, the CDR3 is TGTGCCAGCAGCCACGTTGGGGGCTCCAGCTCCTACGAGCAGTACTTC.

CDR3 sequence (DNA): TGTGCCAGCAGCTTAACGAGTGGGGGCAAGGGCTACACCTTC. Protein sequence: CASSLTSGGKGYTF. The rearrangement links TRBV7-9 to TRBJ1-2, with D possibly TRBD1 on 6 matching bases. V lost 2 bases and J lost 8, with 15 bases in between. CDR1 SEHNR and CDR2 FQNEAQ come from the germline V gene (reference sequence). The CDR3 sequence is 14 residues long.

This clone was found a few times. The rearrangement joins TRBV30 to TRBJ2-5; D possibly corresponds to TRBD1 (5 bases). There are 11 residues in the CDR3. Looked up from germline, CDR1 is GTSNPN and CDR2 is SVGIG (reference sequence). V was cut by 5 bases and J by 5 bases, with 9 bases left in between. CDR3: CAWSQGETQYF. The DNA for the CDR3 is TGTGCCTGGTCCCAGGGCGAGACCCAGTACTTC.

The chain recombines TRBV15 with TRBJ2-7, with D tentatively TRBD2 (5 bases). The CDR3 sequence is 14 residues long. The V end lost 1 base, the J end lost 0 bases, and 7 bases lay between the germline ends. Germline V gene sequence: CDR1 LNHNV, CDR2 YYDKDF (reference sequence). The CDR3 protein is CATSRGGSSYEQYF. CDR3 in DNA: TGTGCCACCAGCAGAGGAGGGAGCTCCTACGAGCAGTACTTC. The whole variable domain, filled in from reference TRBV15 and TRBJ2-7, reads DAMVIQNPRYQVTQFGKPVTLSCSQTLNHNVMYWYQQKSSQAPKLLFHYYDKDFNNEADTPDNFQSRRPNTSFCFLDIRSPGLGDTAMYLCATSRGGSSYEQYFGPGTRLTVT.

V and J are TRBV7-2 and TRBJ1-4; D not certain. Trimming took 5 bases from V and 6 from J, leaving 13 bases between them. The CDR3 runs to 14 residues. Looked up from germline, CDR1 is SGHTA and CDR2 is FQGNSA. CDR3 DNA sequence: TGTGCCAGCAGCCCGGGATTTTCGGATGAAAAACTGTTTTTT. Translated: CASSPGFSDEKLFF.

V usage is TRBV12-5 and J usage is TRBJ1-1; a possible D gene is TRBD1 (6 bases). The V and J ends lost 5 bases and 6 bases respectively, with 13 bases between them. Germline V gene lookup returns CDR1 LGHNT and CDR2 FRNRAP. The CDR3 covers 13 residues. CDR3 in DNA: TGTGCTAGTGGTCTGGACAGTAAGGCTGAAGCTTTCTTT. The encoded protein is CASGLDSKAEAFF. Complete variable domain (other parts from reference TRBV12-5 and TRBJ1-1): DARVTQTPRHKVTEMGQEVTMRCQPILGHNTVFWYRQTMMQGLELLAYFRNRAPLDDSGMPKDRFSAEMPDATLATLKIQPSEPRDSAVYFCASGLDSKAEAFFGQGTRLTVV.

This chain connects TRBV2 to TRBJ2-5; TRBD2 matches at 10 bases. The J call may be incorrect, as the DNA end agrees better with TRBJ2-7. CDR1 is SNHLY and CDR2 is FYNNEI in the germline V gene. The CDR3 has 15 amino acids. The CDR3 is CASSGSGGRLYEQYF. CDR3 DNA: TGTGCCAGCAGTGGTAGCGGGGGGCGCCTCTACGAGCAGTACTTC.